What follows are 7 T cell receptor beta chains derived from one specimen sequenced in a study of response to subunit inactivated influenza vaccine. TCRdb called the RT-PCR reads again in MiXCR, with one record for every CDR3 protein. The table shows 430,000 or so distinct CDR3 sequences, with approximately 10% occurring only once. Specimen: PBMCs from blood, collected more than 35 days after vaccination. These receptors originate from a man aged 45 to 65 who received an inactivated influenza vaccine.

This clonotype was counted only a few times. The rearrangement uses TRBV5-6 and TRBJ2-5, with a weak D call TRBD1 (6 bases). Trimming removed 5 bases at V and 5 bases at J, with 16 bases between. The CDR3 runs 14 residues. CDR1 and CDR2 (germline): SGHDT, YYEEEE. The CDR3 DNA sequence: TGTGCCAGCAGACCGAATACAGGGTCCGAGACCCAGTACTTC. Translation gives CASRPNTGSETQYF.

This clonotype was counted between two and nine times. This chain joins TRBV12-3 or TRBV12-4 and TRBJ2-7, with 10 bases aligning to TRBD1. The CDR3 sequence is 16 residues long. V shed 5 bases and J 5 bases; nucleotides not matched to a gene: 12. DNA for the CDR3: TGTGCCAGCAGTAGAAGTCCGTGGACAGGGGGAAACGAGCAGTACTTC. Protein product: CASSRSPWTGGNEQYF.

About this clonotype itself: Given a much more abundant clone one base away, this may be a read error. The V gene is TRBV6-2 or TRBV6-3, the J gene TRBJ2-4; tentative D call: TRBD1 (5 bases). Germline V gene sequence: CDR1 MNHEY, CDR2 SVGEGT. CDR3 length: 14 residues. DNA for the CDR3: TGTGTCAGCAGTTACGATTGGGGCCGGACCATTCAGTACTTC. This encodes CVSSYDWGRTIQYF.

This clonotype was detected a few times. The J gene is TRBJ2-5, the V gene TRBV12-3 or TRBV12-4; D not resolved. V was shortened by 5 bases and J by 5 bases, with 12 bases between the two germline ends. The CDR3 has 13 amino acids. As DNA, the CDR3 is TGTGCCAGCAGTACCTCGGACCGGGAGACCCAGTACTTC. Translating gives CASSTSDRETQYF.

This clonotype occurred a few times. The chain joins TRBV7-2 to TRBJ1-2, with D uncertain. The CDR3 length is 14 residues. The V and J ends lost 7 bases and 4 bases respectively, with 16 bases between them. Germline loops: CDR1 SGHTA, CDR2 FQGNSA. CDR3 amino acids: CASTPPRWGYGYTF. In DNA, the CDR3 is TGTGCCAGCACCCCGCCCAGGTGGGGCTATGGCTACACCTTC.

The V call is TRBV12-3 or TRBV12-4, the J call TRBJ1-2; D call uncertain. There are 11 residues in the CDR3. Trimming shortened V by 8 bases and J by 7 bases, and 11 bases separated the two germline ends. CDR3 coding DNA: TGTGCCAGCGCAGGTTTTTCTGGCTACACCTTC. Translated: CASAGFSGYTF.

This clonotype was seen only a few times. Here the CDR3 DNA reads TGTGCCAGCAGTTTATTTGGTCCGACCTACGAGCAGTACTTC. Protein: CASSLFGPTYEQYF. The V call is TRBV27, the J call TRBJ2-7; no reliable D call. Trimming cost V 1 base and J 2 bases, with 9 bases left between them. CDR3 length: 14 residues. Germline CDR1 and CDR2: MNHEY and SMNVEV (reference sequence).